This T cell receptor (beta chain) was recovered during a study of Tregs in tolerant kidney transplant recipients. Study-wide results and limits: Findings come from small patient numbers and require larger validation. No direct test of biological reproducibility was done here. Expanding Tregs on activated donor B cells appeared to best identify donor-specific TCRbeta clones.

Sequencing was performed with immunoSEQ multiplex PCR; in TCRdb, only in-frame clones are kept and a portion is missing. The sample has approximately 60,000 clones, about 90% seen once. Concerning this clone: Its antigen is undetermined.

The CDR3 loop spans 15 amino acids. Trimming pared 6 bases from V and 1 base from J, leaving 15 bases between. Looked up from germline, CDR1 is MGHRA and CDR2 is YSYEKL. Recipients received nonmyeloablative bone marrow transplants from related graft donors, with transient mixed chimerism. Thawed PBMCs were FACS-sorted into unstimulated CD4+CD25+CD127- regulatory T cells, CD4+CD25- non-regulatory cells, CD4 and CD8 cells. The receptor comes from a human patient who received a combined kidney and bone marrow transplant. Among the T cells, some may be from the graft donor. This chain connects TRBV4-1 to TRBJ1-1; D remains unclear. Sample: CD4+ T cells from blood (PBMCs), taken 6 months after the transplant. The CDR3 DNA sequence: TGCGCCAGCAGTCCCTTCGGGGAGACGAACACTGAAGCTTTCTTT. Translated, it gives CASSPFGETNTEAFF.